This is a list of T cell receptor beta chains from one sample in a study of blood T cell repertoires in COVID-19. Measured with immunoSEQ multiplex PCR; TCRdb has only the in-frame clones, and not every one. The sample has some 130,000 clones, roughly 83% seen once; the top ten hold about 18%. Sequencing was done on a sample of peripheral blood. These receptors originate from a woman older than 75 with acute or convalescent COVID-19. Both conserved end residues are trimmed from each CDR3. Part of the rows lack a size; the others show once, few, many or a class for expanded clones.

cdr3_aa v_call clone_size j_call
ASGMGGPYNEQF TRBV2 once TRBJ2-1
ATSRGDRDHEAF TRBV15 few TRBJ1-1
ASKPGTSTDTQY TRBV9 NA TRBJ2-3
SASLQFGTEAF TRBV20-1 NA TRBJ1-1
ASSTGQSSGNTIY TRBV5-1 NA TRBJ1-3
ASSMKGWASGSYNEQF TRBV19 NA TRBJ2-1
ASSGPTGGIGELF TRBV7-2 NA TRBJ2-2
ASSLVGRGLGQPQH TRBV7-8 NA TRBJ1-5
ASGLGQSHKGEQF TRBV12-5 NA TRBJ2-1
ASSLVGQGVGDETEAF TRBV7-2 NA TRBJ1-1
ASSLLSRGPDTEAF TRBV5-1 NA TRBJ1-1
ASSGLADPYEQY TRBV2 NA TRBJ2-7
ASSQDGQGYGNTIY TRBV4-3 NA TRBJ1-3
ASSYSYGGSSYEQY TRBV6-5 NA TRBJ2-7
ASSLVSFTDTQY TRBV5-1 few TRBJ2-3
ATSDLRAAVANDQETQY TRBV24-1 NA TRBJ2-5
ASSQAEYNEQF TRBV4-1 NA TRBJ2-1
ASSSYPSGGAETQY TRBV5-6 NA TRBJ2-5
ASSSGQGWQETQY TRBV7-2 NA TRBJ2-5
ASSLAGSETQY TRBV7-9 NA TRBJ2-5
ASSYRENSPLH TRBV6-2/TRBV6-3 NA TRBJ1-6
ASSLLQGQGKREYT TRBV5-1 NA TRBJ1-2
ASSSWGDRGSNQPQH TRBV5-4 NA TRBJ1-5
SVGKGANNQPQH TRBV29-1 NA TRBJ1-5
ASSPLDRAHEQY TRBV7-2 NA TRBJ2-7
ASSRGRHSYEQY TRBV4-3 NA TRBJ2-7
ASSLGQGGNTGELF TRBV5-4 NA TRBJ2-2
ASSSGDSGNTIY TRBV5-1 NA TRBJ1-3
ATSRDRRGPAF TRBV15 NA TRBJ1-1
AWTETGGTEAF TRBV30 NA TRBJ1-1
SVGPAAGLTNEKLF TRBV29-1 few TRBJ1-4
ASSSTGHSPLH TRBV11-2 NA TRBJ1-6
ASSIRGTYEQY TRBV2 NA TRBJ2-7
ASSQDWVGSYGYT TRBV4-3 NA TRBJ1-2
SVPGIGNTEAF TRBV29-1 NA TRBJ1-1
AWSRDSRGTQY TRBV30 NA TRBJ2-5
ASSLGVTKWQETQY TRBV7-8 NA TRBJ2-5
ASSPGGYGNTIY TRBV7-2 NA TRBJ1-3
ASSPTGLAGWSSYNEQF TRBV13 NA TRBJ2-1
ASTAQGATNEKLF TRBV19 NA TRBJ1-4
ASIFPGQGRSPLH TRBV2 NA TRBJ1-6